These 15 T cell receptor beta chains were all obtained from the same sample, sequenced in a study of OX40 agonist ivuxolimab in advanced cancers. The protocol used for the library was the immunoSEQ multiplex PCR assay. The clones in this table, taken by TCRdb from immuneACCESS, are in-frame only. Not every clone is retained; where verified, under half of the shortfall comes from an unresolved V gene, and the cause of the rest is unknown. The sample profile shows tens of thousands of clones; about 90% of them were found once. The leading ten clones occupy about 6% of the sample. The source was CD4+ or CD8+ T cells sorted from blood, collected in a trial of the OX40 agonist ivuxolimab. All receptors come from an adult with an advanced solid tumor such as melanoma, head and neck, liver or kidney cancer.

J is TRBJ2-6 and V is TRBV27, with a weak D call TRBD2 (6 bases). V lost 3 bases and J lost 5, with 20 bases in between. This CDR3 is built from 18 residues. Germline-derived CDR1 and CDR2 are MNHEY and SMNVEV (reference sequence). The CDR3 sequence is CASSFPRDGTHRANVLTF. CDR3 sequence (DNA): TGTGCCAGCAGTTTTCCGCGGGACGGGACTCACAGGGCCAACGTCCTGACTTTC.

The rearrangement links TRBV6-6 to TRBJ2-3; 9 nucleotides align to TRBD2. This CDR3 contains 16 residues. Germline CDR1 and CDR2: MNHNY and SVGAGI (reference sequence). J lost 2 bases, V lost 6 bases, and 9 bases had no gene match. This CDR3 reads CASRVRRTSDTDTQYF. CDR3 coding DNA: TGTGCCAGCAGGGTCCGCCGGACTAGCGACACAGATACGCAGTATTTT.

The chain is built from TRBV28 and TRBJ1-2; D gene ambiguous. The V and J ends lost 6 bases and 8 bases respectively, with 13 bases between them. The CDR3 contains 12 residues. Germline-derived CDR1 and CDR2 are MDHEN and SYDVKM. The CDR3 DNA follows: TGTGCCAGCAGCCTGCCAGGAAGAGGCTACACCTTC. This sequence encodes CASSLPGRGYTF.

The chain carries TRBV19 and TRBJ2-7; 9 bases are a match to TRBD2. In germline, CDR1 is LNHDA, CDR2 SQIVND (reference sequence). V dropped 3 bases and J dropped 4; count of bases not matched to a gene: 7. The CDR3 consists of 15 residues. This CDR3 reads CASSIGREGRYEQYF. In DNA form, the CDR3 reads TGTGCCAGTAGTATCGGGCGGGAGGGCCGGTACGAGCAGTACTTC.

V and J are TRBV9 and TRBJ2-1; 8 bases fit TRBD2. CDR1 is SGDLS, CDR2 YYNGEE, per germline. Trimming took 0 bases from V and 10 from J; bases not matched to a gene: 6. CDR3 length: 14 amino acids. CDR3 sequence reads: CASSVGASGSEQFF. The DNA of the CDR3 is TGTGCCAGCAGCGTAGGAGCTAGCGGGTCGGAGCAGTTCTTC.

This chain links TRBV28 with TRBJ2-1; TRBD1 aligns across 8 bases. With V trimmed by 5 bases and J by 7 bases, 10 bases remained unmatched. This CDR3 has 15 residues. The germline gives CDR1 MDHEN, CDR2 SYDVKM. The CDR3 sequence is CASSIDRGRANEQFF. Written as DNA, the CDR3 is TGTGCCAGCAGTATAGACAGGGGAAGGGCGAATGAGCAGTTCTTC.

The chain recombines TRBV21-1 with TRBJ2-7; the table's D call, TRBD2, has no DNA check behind it. TRBV21-1 is annotated as a pseudogene. The CDR3 has 17 amino acids. The CDR3 region is CASIDRDSGRAWYEQYF. The CDR3 bases are TGTGCCAGCATCGACCGGGACAGCGGGAGAGCCTGGTACGAGCAGTACTTC.

The chain carries TRBV5-4 and TRBJ2-5; no clear D gene. V lost 2 bases and J 5 bases, leaving 10 bases between the germline ends. Germline loops: CDR1 SGHNT, CDR2 YYREEE (reference sequence). CDR3 size: 13 residues. CDR3: CASSFSGSETQYF. In DNA form, the CDR3 reads TGTGCCAGCAGCTTTTCAGGCAGCGAGACCCAGTACTTC.

This chain links TRBV5-1 with TRBJ2-2, with 7 bases that match TRBD1. CDR1 is SGHRS and CDR2 is YFSETQ in the germline V gene. The J segment lost 6 bases and the V segment lost 4 bases, leaving 12 bases of the junction unmatched. The CDR3 is made up of 16 amino acids. The chain's CDR3 is CASSLDRRAVAGELFF. CDR3 coding DNA: TGCGCCAGCAGCCTGGACAGGCGGGCGGTGGCCGGGGAGCTGTTTTTT.

The chain carries TRBV30 and TRBJ2-1; D uncertain. The germline V and J ends were trimmed by 0 bases and 5 bases, with 8 bases remaining between them. There are 13 residues in the CDR3. Germline V gene data show CDR1 as GTSNPN and CDR2 as SVGIG (reference sequence). The CDR3, as DNA: TGTGCCTGGAGTGTACGACGCCACAATGAGCAGTTCTTC. This gives the protein CAWSVRRHNEQFF.

The genes are TRBV4-1 and TRBJ1-3, with 9 bases fitting TRBD1. With V trimmed by 5 bases and J by 7 bases, 9 bases remained unmatched. CDR3 length equals 15 residues. Per the germline V gene, CDR1 is MGHRA and CDR2 is YSYEKL. CDR3 in amino acids: CASSDRDREGNTIYF. The DNA for the CDR3 is TGCGCCAGCAGCGACCGGGACAGGGAGGGGAACACCATATATTTT.

This chain uses TRBV11-2 with TRBJ1-3; the D gene is possibly TRBD1 (5 bases). The germline V and J ends were trimmed by 5 bases and 3 bases, with 14 bases remaining between them. The CDR3 covers 15 residues. Germline assignment: CDR1 SGHAT and CDR2 FQNNGV. The CDR3 sequence is CASSPTMGLGNTIYF. CDR3 bases: TGTGCCAGCAGCCCCACCATGGGGCTTGGAAACACCATATATTTT. Full variable domain (missing parts from reference TRBV11-2 and TRBJ1-3): EAGVAQSPRYKIIEKRQSVAFWCNPISGHATLYWYQQILGQGPKLLIQFQNNGVVDDSQLPKDRFSAERLKGVDSTLKIQPAKLEDSAVYLCASSPTMGLGNTIYFGEGSWLTVV.

The rearrangement joins TRBV28 to TRBJ2-1; D gene uncertain. Germline CDR1 reads MDHEN; CDR2 reads SYDVKM. V was clipped by 3 bases and J by 8 bases, with 5 bases between them. This CDR3 has 11 amino acids. CDR3 DNA sequence: TGTGCCAGCAGTTTGGTAGATGAGCAGTTCTTC. It translates to CASSLVDEQFF.

V usage is TRBV2 and J usage is TRBJ1-5; D gene ambiguous. The CDR3 runs to 13 residues. The V gene lost 7 bases and the J gene lost 3 bases, with 10 bases spanning the gap. Germline CDR1 is SNHLY and CDR2 is FYNNEI. CDR3 sequence (DNA): TGTGCCAGCAACGCAGGACCCAATCAGCCCCAGCATTTT. Translation: CASNAGPNQPQHF.

The chain joins TRBV5-8 to TRBJ2-2; D is ambiguous. The CDR3 has 13 residues. Germline V gene data show CDR1 as SGHTS and CDR2 as YDEGEE. The V end was cut by 4 bases, the J end by 2 bases, with 6 bases between. DNA of the CDR3: TGTGCCAGCAGCGGCCGAAACACCGGGGAGCTGTTTTTT. Translation gives CASSGRNTGELFF.